This T cell receptor (beta chain) was captured in a study of beta chain features in type 1 diabetes (dated by TCRdb to 2017 to 2018). Regarding the study in general: Mean age, gender distribution, total cell number and subset yield were not different between patients and healthy donors. A total of about 100,000,000 sorted cells were examined across all samples, and RNA yield correlated strongly with the number of cells per subset. In the study, recently diagnosed type 1 diabetes patients and matched healthy donors were compared on the TCRB repertoires of their sorted circulating CD4+ T cell subsets. Regulatory and stem cell-like memory subsets were isolated from only 8 patients and about 8 healthy donors, whereas naive and central memory subsets came from all 30 or so donors.

There are a few counts of this clone. Its cognate antigen has yet to be identified. No per-base quality is available; no much larger clone lies one base away. All of the isolated RNA was reverse transcribed with the High Capacity cDNA Reverse Transcription Kit, so expressed TCRB transcripts were sequenced. Naive, central memory and regulatory T cell samples underwent deep immunoSEQ sequencing, averaging roughly 3.5 million total reads per sample. After sorted cells were lysed in RLT buffer, RNA was extracted with DNase-treated RNeasy Micro or Mini kits, with the choice depending on cell number. To prevent cross-contamination, each cell subset was processed individually, whereas patient and healthy donor samples were processed jointly. Using the immunoSEQ multiplex PCR, TCRB sequences were amplified from cDNA into 87-bp fragments spanning the CDR3 region. Amplicons were sequenced on the Illumina HiSeq platform. Processing in the source paper ran as follows. Synthetic template baselines were used to correct PCR bias computationally, reads within Hamming distance 2 were collapsed together, and singletons that could not be merged were discarded. Reads were aligned to IMGT to assign V, D and J genes, CDR3 length, and insertions or deletions at six rearrangement sites. Within each subset, clonotype counts were normalized to sorted cell number, after which true diversity and Gini coefficients were computed with the tcR R package. The overlap coefficient, calculated on TCRB nucleotide sequences, was used to quantify repertoire sharing. TCRdb carries this immuneACCESS record with in-frame sequences only. Its versions omit some clonotypes, under half of them owing to an unresolved V gene in the studies checked, with the rest unexplained. V and J calls and clone size are those listed in that table; D and trimming were worked out from the DNA. The sample profile shows 140,000 to 150,000 clones; 48% of them were found once. The top ten hold around 0.45% of the sample.

Spanning cysteine to phenylalanine, the CDR3 consists of 13 amino acids. Just CDR3 DNA is preserved here, 39 bases in frame from base 1. V sheds 2 bases and J sheds 4 bases, leaving 8 bases between their ends. The germline V gene (reference sequence) supplies CDR1 SGHNT and CDR2 YYREEE. Each donor gave one peripheral blood draw, averaging approximately 0.12 L, which was collected into heparinised tubes. Naive, central memory, regulatory and stem cell-like memory CD4+ T cells were sorted on a BD FACSAria II using a panel including CD45RO, CCR7, CD25, CD127, CD95 and CD27. All sorted populations exceeded 95% purity. PBMCs were isolated right away by Lymphoprep density gradient centrifugation and were stained directly, without culture. To minimize batch effects, samples were stained and sorted in pairs, one healthy donor with one patient per experiment. The study at large found these results: Fewer insertions and more nucleotide deletions at VDJ recombination sites were observed in patients with type 1 diabetes, implying thymic rearrangement abnormalities. Shorter templates might have been favored by PCR, but patient and control samples were amplified and corrected together, so both groups would have been affected equally by any skew. Because cDNA rather than genomic DNA was sequenced, highly expressing activated cells could have been over-represented, although no difference in activation and CD3 levels was found between groups. Naive, central memory and regulatory TCRB repertoires appeared more similar among patients than among healthy donors. A moderate but significant shortening of TCRB CDR3 length was observed in type 1 diabetes patients in all four CD4+ subsets. Only small numbers of individuals were included in the HLA sub-analyses, which left unresolved whether HLA type had any influence on TCRB rearrangement.

Sequencing used Tregs from blood. The cell subset or site label on this specimen signifies: regulatory CD4+ T cells. This sequence uses TRBV5-4 and TRBJ2-3, with no D gene named confidently. The source of this sequence is a man in his late teens or twenties in good health. The DNA reads TGTGCCAGCAGCTTAGCCGGTTCAGATACGCAGTATTTT. Its protein reads: CASSLAGSDTQYF. The full variable domain, with segments outside the CDR3 supplied by the reference TRBV5-4 and TRBJ2-3 proteins, appears as ETGVTQSPTHLIKTRGQQVTLRCSSQSGHNTVSWYQQALGQGPQFIFQYYREEENGRGNFPPRFSGLQFPNYSSELNVNALELDDSALYLCASSLAGSDTQYFGPGTRLTVL.